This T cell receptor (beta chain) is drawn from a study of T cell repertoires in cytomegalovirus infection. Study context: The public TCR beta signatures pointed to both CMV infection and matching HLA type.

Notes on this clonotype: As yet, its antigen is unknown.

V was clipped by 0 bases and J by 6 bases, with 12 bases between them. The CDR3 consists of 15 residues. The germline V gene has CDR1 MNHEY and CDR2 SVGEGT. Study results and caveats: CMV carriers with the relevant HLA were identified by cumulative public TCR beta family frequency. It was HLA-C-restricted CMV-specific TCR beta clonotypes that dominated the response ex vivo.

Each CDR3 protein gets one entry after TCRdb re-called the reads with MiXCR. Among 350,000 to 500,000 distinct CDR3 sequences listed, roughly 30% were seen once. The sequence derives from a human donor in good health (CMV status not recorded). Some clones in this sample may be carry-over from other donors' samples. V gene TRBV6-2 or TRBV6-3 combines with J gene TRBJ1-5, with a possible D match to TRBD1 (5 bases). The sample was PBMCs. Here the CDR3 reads CASSYSRRGGQPQHF. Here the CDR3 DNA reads TGTGCCAGCAGTTACTCCAGGAGGGGAGGTCAGCCCCAGCATTTT.